This TCR beta chain was recorded in a study of blood T cell repertoires in COVID-19. Across the whole study: Researchers got acute and convalescent COVID-19 samples from the United States, Italy and Spain.

This clone was counted a few times. Within the sample, other DNA sequences also encode this same CDR3. Libraries were prepared by immunoSEQ multiplex PCR; TCRdb keeps only in-frame clonotypes and omits some of them. The sample consists of 150,000 or so clones, around 84% of them appearing once. Germline loops: CDR1 MNHEY, CDR2 SMNVEV (reference sequence). The CDR3 contains 14 residues. V lost 3 bases, J lost 7 bases, and 6 bases stayed unmatched. The sequencing sample was made of peripheral blood. The receptor comes from a human donor in a cohort sampled during active COVID-19. The chain joins TRBV27 to TRBJ2-7, with 10 bases matching TRBD1. The DNA of the CDR3 is TGTGCCAGCAGTTTCGGACAGGGGGTCGGTGAGCAGTACTTC. Translation: CASSFGQGVGEQYF.